A single TCR beta chain is shown here with its context. Antigen unknown. These data come from a study of beta chain features in type 1 diabetes. Study-level results: People with Type 1 diabetes carried modestly yet significantly shorter TCRB CDR3s in all four CD4+ subsets.

V lost 3 bases to trimming and J lost 5 bases; unmatched junction nucleotides: 11. This CDR3 comprises 16 residues. Germline-derived CDR1 and CDR2 are GTSNPN and SVGIG (reference sequence). Every bit of the isolated RNA underwent reverse transcription, so sequencing read expressed TCRB transcripts. Profiling relied on immunoSEQ multiplex PCR, and the TCRdb table lists in-frame clones only, not all of them. The table records around 250,000 clones, 68% of them present only once. Via the markers CD45RO/CCR7/CD25/CD127/CD95/CD27, stem cell-like memory, regulatory, central memory and naive CD4+ cells were sorted.

The source is a man younger than 45 in good health. The chain employs TRBV30 and TRBJ2-3, with 10 bases identical to TRBD2. Sample: naive CD4+ T cells from blood. The CDR3 is CAWSTQRGGQVDTQYF. The CDR3 DNA reads TGTGCCTGGAGCACCCAGCGGGGGGGCCAGGTAGATACGCAGTATTTT.